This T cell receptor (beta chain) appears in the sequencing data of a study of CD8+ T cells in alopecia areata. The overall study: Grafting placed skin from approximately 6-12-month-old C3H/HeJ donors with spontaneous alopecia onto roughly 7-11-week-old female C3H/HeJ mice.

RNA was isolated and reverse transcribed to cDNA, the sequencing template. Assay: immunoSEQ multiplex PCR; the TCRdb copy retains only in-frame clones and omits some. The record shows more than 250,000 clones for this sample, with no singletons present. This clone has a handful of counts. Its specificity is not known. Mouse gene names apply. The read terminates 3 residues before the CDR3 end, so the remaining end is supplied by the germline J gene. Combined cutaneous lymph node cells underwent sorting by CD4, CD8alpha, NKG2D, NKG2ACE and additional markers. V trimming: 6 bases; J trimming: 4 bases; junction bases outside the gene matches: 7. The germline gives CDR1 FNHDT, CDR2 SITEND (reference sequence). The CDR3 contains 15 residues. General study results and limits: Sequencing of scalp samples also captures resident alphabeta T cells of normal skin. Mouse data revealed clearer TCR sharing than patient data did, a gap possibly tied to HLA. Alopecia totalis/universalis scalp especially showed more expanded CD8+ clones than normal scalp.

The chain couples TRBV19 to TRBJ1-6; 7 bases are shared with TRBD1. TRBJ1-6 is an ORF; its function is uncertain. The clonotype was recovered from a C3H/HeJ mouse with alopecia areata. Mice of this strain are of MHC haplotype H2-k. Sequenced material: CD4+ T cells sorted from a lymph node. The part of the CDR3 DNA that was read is TGTGCCAGCAAACCTGGGACAGCTTATAATTCGCCC. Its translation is CASKPGTAYNSP. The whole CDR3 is CASKPGTAYNSPLYF.